This T cell receptor beta chain was identified during a study of shared clonotypes between healthy human individuals. At the level of the study: Used for every donor were three CD4 naive, three CD4 memory, two CD8 naive and one CD8 memory plate. Whole-study findings and limits: Sharing of clonotypes among donors was expected to vary with sequencing depth.

Germline CDR1 and CDR2: SGHDT and YYEEEE. The CDR3 runs 12 residues. V lost 4 bases, J lost 4 bases, and 8 bases lay in between. Concerning this clone itself: Its antigen is not known. Distinct nucleotide sequences in the sample also encode this CDR3.

Terminally differentiated effector memory CD45RA+ cells were left out of the naive CD8 fraction, which was CD45RO-negative and positively selected for CCR7. Each subset's genomic DNA was shared equally among a number of immunoSEQ plates. Sorted-subset replicate PCR reactions were performed with approximately 200 ng DNA, corresponding to roughly 30,000 T cell genomes. Sequencing was performed with immunoSEQ multiplex PCR; in TCRdb, only in-frame clones are kept and a portion is missing. The sample lists 1.5 million to 2.5 million clones; around 96% were seen once. The sequencing input was naive CD8+ T cells sorted from blood. The receptor was isolated from a man aged 18 to 35 in good health. V gene TRBV5-6 combines with J gene TRBJ1-2; TRBD1 is a possible D gene (5 bases). CDR3 in amino acids: CASSPGTYGYTF. The CDR3 DNA sequence: TGTGCCAGCAGCCCCGGGACCTATGGCTACACCTTC.